The 3 T cell receptor beta chains reported below all come from one sample, sequenced in a study of T cells after yellow fever vaccination. Each CDR3 protein is one row after TCRdb ran MiXCR on the 5' RACE reads. The sample has some 600,000 distinct CDR3 sequences, about 12% seen once. The sequences come from PBMCs, collected on the day of the yellow fever booster vaccination. The source of these receptors is a man aged 25-40 years who received the YFV17D yellow fever vaccine.

The V gene is TRBV7-8, the J gene TRBJ1-1; TRBD1 is a possible D gene (5 bases). Germline V CDR1 and CDR2: SGHVS, FQNEAQ. CDR3 size: 15 residues. V lost 6 bases and J 6 bases, leaving 20 bases between the germline ends. The CDR3 loop is CASSPGVGGIAEAFF. Written as DNA, the CDR3 is TGTGCCAGCAGTCCGGGAGTGGGGGGAATAGCTGAAGCTTTCTTT.

This clonotype was detected only a few times. This sequence joins TRBV7-9 and TRBJ2-7; D is unclear. Germline CDR1 is SEHNR and CDR2 is FQNEAQ (reference sequence). This CDR3 region has 14 residues. The ends were cut back, 4 bases at V and 4 bases at J, with 14 bases in the middle. Here the CDR3 reads CASSSTTAPYEQYF. In nucleotides, the CDR3 is TGTGCCAGCAGCTCAACGACTGCCCCATACGAGCAGTACTTC.

Only a few counts were recorded for this clonotype. The chain links TRBV11-1 to TRBJ2-3, with 12 positions matching TRBD2. The length of the CDR3 is 17 residues. Germline-derived CDR1 and CDR2 are SGHAT and FQDESV (reference sequence). The junction had 11 bases not matched to a gene; V was cut back by 4 bases and J by 6 bases. CDR3 in amino acids: CASSWVGLAGSTDTQYF. The CDR3 coding sequence is TGTGCCAGCAGCTGGGTCGGACTAGCGGGATCCACTGATACGCAGTATTTT.